This T cell receptor (beta chain) was recovered during a study of cytomegalovirus exposure and HLA in healthy donors. General study results and limits: In a later analysis, TCR beta V- and J-gene trimming was associated with a missense DCLRE1C variant. Most likely, a cluster of highly shared sequence variants arose as a sequencing artifact.

V was cut by 5 bases and J by 6 bases, with 16 bases left in between. CDR3 length: 14 amino acids. CDR1 and CDR2 from the germline V gene are SGHRS and YFSETQ. In regard to this clone: The target antigen is unknown.

Vbeta (60) and Jbeta (13) primers were used in the PCR. Repertoires were generated with immunoSEQ multiplex PCR, while TCRdb's copy carries only in-frame clones and drops some. The sample shows around 140,000 clones, around 80% of them seen only once. This clonotype was obtained from a female donor in good health and CMV-seronegative. The material sequenced was PBMCs. This chain joins TRBV5-1 and TRBJ2-3; perhaps TRBD2 as D (5 bases). DNA of the CDR3: TGCGCCAGCAGATTAGAGACTCCGGGGGATACGCAGTATTTT. Its protein product is CASRLETPGDTQYF.